The entry below describes one TCR beta chain. Method: immunoSEQ multiplex PCR; TCRdb's copy keeps in-frame clones and lacks some. The sample yields 45,000 to 50,000 clones, roughly nine tenths seen once. The source of the sample is a study of blood T cell repertoires in COVID-19. The wider study: Specimens from acute and convalescent COVID-19 originated in the United States, Italy and Spain. T cells, B-cell-depleted T cells, or PBMCs provided the cDNA or gDNA that served as material.

The germline CDR1 and CDR2 sequences are SGHRS and YFSETQ. The V gene end was trimmed by 2 bases and the J gene end by 4 bases; junction bases not matched to a gene: 8. This CDR3 region has 17 residues. Sequenced: peripheral blood. The origin of this receptor is a human donor in a cohort sampled during active COVID-19. The chain links TRBV5-1 to TRBJ2-6; 8 nucleotides agree with TRBD1. The CDR3 DNA reads as TGCGCCAGCAGCTTTGACAGGGGCCTGCGAGGGGCCAACGTCCTGACTTTC. Translation: CASSFDRGLRGANVLTF.